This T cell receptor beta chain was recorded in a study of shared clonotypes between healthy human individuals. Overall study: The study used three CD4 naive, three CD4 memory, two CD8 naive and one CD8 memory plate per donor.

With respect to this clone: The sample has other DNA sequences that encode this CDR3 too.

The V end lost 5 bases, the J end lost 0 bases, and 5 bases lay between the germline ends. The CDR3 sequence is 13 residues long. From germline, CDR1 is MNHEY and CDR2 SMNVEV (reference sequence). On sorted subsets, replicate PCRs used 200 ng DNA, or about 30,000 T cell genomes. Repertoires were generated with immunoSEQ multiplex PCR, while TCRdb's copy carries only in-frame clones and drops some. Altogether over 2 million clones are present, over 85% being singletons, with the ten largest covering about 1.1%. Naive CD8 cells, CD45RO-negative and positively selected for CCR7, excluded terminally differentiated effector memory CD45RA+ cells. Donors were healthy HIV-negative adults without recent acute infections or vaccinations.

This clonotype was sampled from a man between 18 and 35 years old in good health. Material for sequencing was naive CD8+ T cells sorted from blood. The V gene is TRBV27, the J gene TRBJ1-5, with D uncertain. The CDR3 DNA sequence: TGTGCCAGCAGTCTGGGTAGCAATCAGCCCCAGCATTTT. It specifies CASSLGSNQPQHF.